The 20 T cell receptor beta chains listed next were all sequenced from one sample in a study of cytotoxic CD8 clonotypes in ibrutinib-treated CLL. Repertoires were generated with immunoSEQ multiplex PCR, while TCRdb's copy carries only in-frame clones and drops some. The sample holds 150,000 to 200,000 clones, around 70% seen once. The material was PBMCs, obtained after 24 months of ibrutinib treatment. The origin of the receptors is a human donor with chronic lymphocytic leukemia.

V is TRBV7-3 and J is TRBJ2-5, with D perhaps TRBD1 (7 bases). V lost 1 base to trimming and J lost 4 bases, with 13 bases between them. The germline CDR1 and CDR2 sequences are SGHTA and FQGTGA. The CDR3 is 15 amino acids. The CDR3 loop reads CASSLNRGGGETQYF. CDR3 in DNA: TGTGCCAGCAGCTTAAACAGGGGAGGAGGAGAGACCCAGTACTTC.

V usage is TRBV2 and J usage is TRBJ2-6, with D hard to call. Deletions cut 6 bases from V and 0 bases from J, with 12 bases between. The length of the CDR3 is 16 residues. The germline V gene encodes CDR1 SNHLY and CDR2 FYNNEI. In DNA, the CDR3 is TGTGCCAGCAGCGATCCATTTTACTCTGGGGCCAACGTCCTGACTTTC. It is translated as CASSDPFYSGANVLTF.

This chain connects TRBV19 to TRBJ2-7, with 7 nucleotides matching TRBD1. The CDR3 length is 14 residues. V trimming: 5 bases; J trimming: 3 bases; junction bases outside the gene matches: 7. Germline assignment: CDR1 LNHDA and CDR2 SQIVND (reference sequence). The CDR3 is CASSRVTGVYEQYF. CDR3 coding DNA: TGTGCCAGTAGTCGGGTTACAGGGGTCTACGAGCAGTACTTC.

This sequence joins TRBV4-1 and TRBJ1-2, with 9 positions matching TRBD1. This CDR3 spans 16 amino acids. Germline loops: CDR1 MGHRA, CDR2 YSYEKL. V trimming: 0 bases; J trimming: 5 bases; junction bases outside the gene matches: 7. The CDR3: CASSQEPGQGRYGYTF. DNA for the CDR3: TGCGCCAGCAGCCAAGAACCCGGACAGGGGAGGTATGGCTACACCTTC.

This chain connects TRBV19 to TRBJ2-2; TRBD1 aligns across 9 bases. The trim removed 5 bases at V and 4 bases at J, leaving 8 bases unmatched. Germline V gives CDR1 LNHDA, CDR2 SQIVND (reference sequence). CDR3 length: 16 amino acids. Written as DNA, the CDR3 is TGTGCCAGTAGTCCCGGACAGGGGCTGGGCACCGGGGAGCTGTTTTTT. Translation: CASSPGQGLGTGELFF.

V is TRBV4-3 and J is TRBJ2-2; D uncertain. V was clipped by 2 bases and J by 5 bases, with 9 bases between them. The V gene's germline CDR1 is LGHNA and CDR2 YSLEER. CDR3 length: 14 residues. CDR3 sequence: CASSQMSRTGELFF. The CDR3 region has the DNA TGCGCCAGCAGCCAAATGAGTAGAACCGGGGAGCTGTTTTTT.

The chain employs TRBV7-2 and TRBJ2-7; 8 bases agree with TRBD1. The V gene end was trimmed by 1 base and the J gene end by 2 bases; junction bases not matched to a gene: 7. The V gene's germline CDR1 is SGHTA and CDR2 FQGNSA. The CDR3 runs 16 residues. The CDR3 spells CASSLGPRQGTYEQYF. CDR3 nucleotides: TGTGCCAGCAGCTTAGGCCCCCGACAGGGGACCTACGAGCAGTACTTC.

This clone was counted a few times. The chain carries TRBV4-2 and TRBJ1-3; D remains unclear. CDR1 LGHNA and CDR2 YNFKEQ come from the germline V gene. The CDR3 covers 16 residues. The V end lost 0 bases, the J end lost 0 bases, and 9 bases lay between the germline ends. CDR3 DNA sequence: TGTGCCAGCAGCCAAGAGGCCGTAAACTCTGGAAACACCATATATTTT. The encoded protein is CASSQEAVNSGNTIYF.

The chain recombines TRBV4-3 with TRBJ1-5; D not resolved. With 1 base removed from V and 6 bases from J, the gap between germline ends came to 10 bases. Germline V CDR1 and CDR2: LGHNA, YSLEER. The CDR3 is 14 amino acids. CDR3 region: CASSQVIGSQPQHF. As DNA, the CDR3 is TGCGCCAGCAGCCAAGTTATAGGGAGTCAGCCCCAGCATTTT.

The chain recombines TRBV5-1 with TRBJ2-1, with TRBD2 matching over 7 bases. Germline V gives CDR1 SGHRS, CDR2 YFSETQ. The V and J ends lost 6 bases and 0 bases, in that order; junction bases with no gene match: 9. This CDR3 contains 16 residues. In DNA, the CDR3 is TGCGCCAGCACGCGTCCCAGCGGGGACTCCTACAATGAGCAGTTCTTC. Translated, it gives CASTRPSGDSYNEQFF.

This clone occurred a few times. The genes are TRBV5-4 and TRBJ2-7, with unresolved D. The V and J ends lost 1 base and 0 bases respectively, with 11 bases between them. The CDR3 has 15 amino acids. Per germline, CDR1 SGHNT and CDR2 YYREEE (reference sequence). The CDR3 is CASSLYGRSSYEQYF. DNA of the CDR3: TGTGCCAGCAGCTTGTACGGGCGAAGCTCCTACGAGCAGTACTTC.

This chain uses TRBV5-1 with TRBJ2-3; D possibly corresponds to TRBD2 (6 bases). CDR3 size: 14 residues. Trimming took off 3 bases at V and 0 bases at J, with 8 bases between the two ends. CDR1 and CDR2 from the germline V gene are SGHRS and YFSETQ. The CDR3: CASSSGTSTDTQYF. Written as DNA, the CDR3 is TGCGCCAGCAGCTCCGGGACTAGCACAGATACGCAGTATTTT.

The chain's CDR3 is CASTRGPGDDEAFF. CDR3 DNA sequence: TGCGCCAGTACCCGAGGACCCGGAGATGATGAAGCTTTCTTT. The chain uses TRBV5-1 and TRBJ1-1; no firm D call. The ends were cut back, 8 bases at V and 7 bases at J, with 21 bases in the middle. CDR1 is SGHRS, CDR2 YFSETQ, per germline. There are 14 residues in the CDR3.

This chain uses TRBV5-6 with TRBJ2-7; 7 bases are shared with TRBD1. This CDR3 region has 13 residues. CDR1 is SGHDT and CDR2 is YYEEEE in the germline V gene. Unmatched junction bases numbered 2, after V lost 2 bases and J lost 3 bases. CDR3 protein: CASSLPGGYEQYF. CDR3 nucleotides: TGTGCCAGCAGCTTACCAGGGGGCTACGAGCAGTACTTC.

This chain joins TRBV7-9 and TRBJ1-4; 10 bases are a match to TRBD1. The germline V gene has CDR1 SEHNR and CDR2 FQNEAQ (reference sequence). The length of the CDR3 is 16 residues. The V segment lost 1 base and the J segment 6 bases; nucleotides outside the gene matches: 5. In DNA form, the CDR3 reads TGTGCCAGCAGCTTAGTTCCGGGACAGGGGTATGAAAAACTGTTTTTT. Its protein product is CASSLVPGQGYEKLFF.

V is TRBV9 and J is TRBJ2-7, with 8 positions matching TRBD2. This CDR3 region has 15 residues. V was clipped by 0 bases and J by 2 bases; unmatched bases: 4. Germline V gene lookup returns CDR1 SGDLS and CDR2 YYNGEE. The CDR3 sequence: CASSVGAGGAYEQYF. The CDR3 nucleotides are TGTGCCAGCAGCGTAGGGGCGGGAGGAGCCTACGAGCAGTACTTC.

This clone turned up a few times. The CDR3 DNA is TGCACCAACAAGACTAGAGAGGGCAATGAGCAGTTCTTC. Its protein is CTNKTREGNEQFF. The chain uses TRBV1 and TRBJ2-1; the D segment call TRBD2 is taken from the table without a DNA check. TRBV1 constitutes a pseudogene. This CDR3 has 13 amino acids.

The genes are TRBV18 and TRBJ2-1, with 12 positions matching TRBD2. The V gene's germline CDR1 is KGHSH and CDR2 LQKENI. The CDR3 is 16 residues long. J gave up 9 bases and V 4 bases, and 10 bases lay outside the gene matches. The DNA for the CDR3 is TGTGCCAGCTCACTAGGCCTAGCGGGAGGGTCGTCTGAGCAGTTCTTC. Protein product: CASSLGLAGGSSEQFF.

This clone was seen only once. The chain joins TRBV6-5 to TRBJ1-4; no clear D gene. Between the trimmed V and J ends, which lost 2 bases and 6 bases, there was a span of 16 bases. Germline V lookup: CDR1 MNHEY, CDR2 SVGAGI. There are 16 residues in the CDR3. CDR3: CASSYRQGRGDEKLFF. DNA for the CDR3: TGTGCCAGCAGTTACCGACAAGGACGGGGTGATGAAAAACTGTTTTTT.

J is TRBJ2-7 and V is TRBV5-4; no reliable D call. The V end lost 4 bases, the J end lost 5 bases, and 13 bases lay between the germline ends. The germline CDR1 and CDR2 sequences are SGHNT and YYREEE (reference sequence). The CDR3 loop spans 13 amino acids. CDR3: CASSAGWTHEQYF. CDR3 DNA sequence: TGTGCCAGCAGCGCTGGCTGGACCCACGAGCAGTACTTC.